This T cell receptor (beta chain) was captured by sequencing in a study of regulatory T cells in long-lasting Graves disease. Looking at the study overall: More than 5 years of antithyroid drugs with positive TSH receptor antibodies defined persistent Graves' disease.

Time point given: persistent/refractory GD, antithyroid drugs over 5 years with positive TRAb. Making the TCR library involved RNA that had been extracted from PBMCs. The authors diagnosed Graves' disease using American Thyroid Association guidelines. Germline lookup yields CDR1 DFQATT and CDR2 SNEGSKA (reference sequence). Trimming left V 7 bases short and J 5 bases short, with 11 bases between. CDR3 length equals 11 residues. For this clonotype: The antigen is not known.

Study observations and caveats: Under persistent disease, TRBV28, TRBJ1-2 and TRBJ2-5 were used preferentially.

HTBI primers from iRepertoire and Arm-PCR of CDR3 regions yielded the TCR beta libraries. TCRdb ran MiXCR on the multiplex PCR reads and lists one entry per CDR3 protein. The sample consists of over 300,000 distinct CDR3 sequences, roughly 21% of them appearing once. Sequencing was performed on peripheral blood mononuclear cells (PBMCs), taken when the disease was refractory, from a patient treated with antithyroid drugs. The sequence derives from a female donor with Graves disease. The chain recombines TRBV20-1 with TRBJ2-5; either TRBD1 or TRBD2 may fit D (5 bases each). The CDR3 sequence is CSVEGEETQYF. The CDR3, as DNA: TGCAGTGTAGAAGGGGAGGAGACCCAGTACTTC.